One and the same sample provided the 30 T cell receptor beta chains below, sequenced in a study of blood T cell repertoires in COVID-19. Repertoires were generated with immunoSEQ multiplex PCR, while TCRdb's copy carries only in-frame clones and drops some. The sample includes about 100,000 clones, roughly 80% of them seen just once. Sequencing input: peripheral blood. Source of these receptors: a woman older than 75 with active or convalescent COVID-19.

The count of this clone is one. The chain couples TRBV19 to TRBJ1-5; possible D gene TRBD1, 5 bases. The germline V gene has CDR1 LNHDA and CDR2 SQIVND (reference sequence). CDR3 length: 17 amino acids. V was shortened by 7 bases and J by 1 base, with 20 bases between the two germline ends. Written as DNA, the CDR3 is TGTGCCAGTACCCCAGTAATAGGGGTTCGGAGCAATCAGCCCCAGCATTTT. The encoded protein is CASTPVIGVRSNQPQHF.

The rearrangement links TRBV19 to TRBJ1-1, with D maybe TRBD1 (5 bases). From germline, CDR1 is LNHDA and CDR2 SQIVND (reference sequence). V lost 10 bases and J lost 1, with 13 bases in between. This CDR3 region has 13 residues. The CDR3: CATRDRQNTEAFF. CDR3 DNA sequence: TGTGCCACCAGAGACAGACAGAACACTGAAGCTTTCTTT.

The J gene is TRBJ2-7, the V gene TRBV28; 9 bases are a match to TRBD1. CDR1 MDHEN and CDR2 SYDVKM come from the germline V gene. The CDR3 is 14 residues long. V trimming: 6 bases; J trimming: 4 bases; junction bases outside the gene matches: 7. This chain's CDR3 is CASSPGTGIYEQYF. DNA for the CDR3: TGTGCCAGCAGCCCTGGGACAGGGATTTACGAGCAGTACTTC. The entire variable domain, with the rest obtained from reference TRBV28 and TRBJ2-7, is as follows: DVKVTQSSRYLVKRTGEKVFLECVQDMDHENMFWYRQDPGLGLRLIYFSYDVKMKEKGDIPEGYSVSREKKERFSLILESASTNQTSMYLCASSPGTGIYEQYFGPGTRLTVT.

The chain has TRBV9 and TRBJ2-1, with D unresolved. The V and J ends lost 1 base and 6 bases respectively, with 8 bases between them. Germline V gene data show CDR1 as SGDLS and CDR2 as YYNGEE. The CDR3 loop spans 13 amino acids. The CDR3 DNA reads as TGTGCCAGCAGCGTACAATCGGGCAATGAGCAGTTCTTC. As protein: CASSVQSGNEQFF.

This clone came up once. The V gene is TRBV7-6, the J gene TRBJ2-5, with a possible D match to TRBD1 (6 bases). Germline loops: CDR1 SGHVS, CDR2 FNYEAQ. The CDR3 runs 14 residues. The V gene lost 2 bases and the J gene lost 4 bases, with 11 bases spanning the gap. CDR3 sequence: CASSLSRGAETQYF. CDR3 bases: TGTGCCAGCAGCTTAAGCAGGGGCGCAGAGACCCAGTACTTC.

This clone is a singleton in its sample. The CDR3 sequence is CASSLDHSAYEQYF. CDR3 DNA sequence: TGTGCCAGCAGCTTAGACCACTCCGCCTACGAGCAGTACTTC. The chain carries TRBV7-2 and TRBJ2-7; D is undetermined. Per the germline V gene, CDR1 is SGHTA and CDR2 is FQGNSA. V lost 1 base and J lost 2, with 9 bases in between. CDR3 size: 14 residues.

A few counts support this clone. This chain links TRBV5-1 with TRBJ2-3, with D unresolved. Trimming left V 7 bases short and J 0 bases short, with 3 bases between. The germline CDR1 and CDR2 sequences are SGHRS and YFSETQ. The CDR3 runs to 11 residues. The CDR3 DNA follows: TGCGCCAGCCATAGCACAGATACGCAGTATTTT. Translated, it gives CASHSTDTQYF.

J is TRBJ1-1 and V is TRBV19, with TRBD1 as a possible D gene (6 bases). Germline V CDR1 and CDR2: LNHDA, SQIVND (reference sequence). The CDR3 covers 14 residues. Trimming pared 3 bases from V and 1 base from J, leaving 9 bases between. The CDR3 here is CASSIDRRNTEAFF. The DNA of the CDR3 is TGTGCCAGTAGTATTGACAGGCGGAACACTGAAGCTTTCTTT.

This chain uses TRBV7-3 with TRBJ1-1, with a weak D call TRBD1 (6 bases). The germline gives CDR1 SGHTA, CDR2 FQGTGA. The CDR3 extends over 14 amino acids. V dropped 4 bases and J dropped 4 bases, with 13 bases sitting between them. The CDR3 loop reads CASSSGGPATEAFF. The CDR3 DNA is TGTGCCAGCAGCTCGGGGGGGCCGGCCACTGAAGCTTTCTTT.

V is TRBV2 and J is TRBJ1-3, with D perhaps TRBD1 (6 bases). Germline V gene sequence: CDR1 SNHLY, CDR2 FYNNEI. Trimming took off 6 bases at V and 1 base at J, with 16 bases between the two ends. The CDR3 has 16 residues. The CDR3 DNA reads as TGTGCCAGCAGGGAGGACAGCTCAACTTCTGGAAACACCATATATTTT. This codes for CASREDSSTSGNTIYF.

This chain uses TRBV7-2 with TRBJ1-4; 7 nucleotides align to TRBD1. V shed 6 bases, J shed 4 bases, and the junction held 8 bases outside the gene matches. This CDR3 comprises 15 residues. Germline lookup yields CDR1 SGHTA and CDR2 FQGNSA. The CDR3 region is CASSSSGQRNEKLFF. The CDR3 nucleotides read TGTGCCAGCAGTTCATCGGGACAGCGTAATGAAAAACTGTTTTTT.

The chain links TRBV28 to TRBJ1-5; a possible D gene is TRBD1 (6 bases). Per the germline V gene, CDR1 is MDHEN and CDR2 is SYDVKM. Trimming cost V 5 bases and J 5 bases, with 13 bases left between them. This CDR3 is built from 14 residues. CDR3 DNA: TGTGCCAGCAGTCCAGGACAGAAGTATCAGCCCCAGCATTTT. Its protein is CASSPGQKYQPQHF.

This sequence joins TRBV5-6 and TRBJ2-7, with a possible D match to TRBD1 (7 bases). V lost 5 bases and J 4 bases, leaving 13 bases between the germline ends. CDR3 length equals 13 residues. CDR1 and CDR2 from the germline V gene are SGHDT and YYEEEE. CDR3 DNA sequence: TGTGCCAGCAGACAGGGGACTTTGTACGAGCAGTACTTC. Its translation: CASRQGTLYEQYF.

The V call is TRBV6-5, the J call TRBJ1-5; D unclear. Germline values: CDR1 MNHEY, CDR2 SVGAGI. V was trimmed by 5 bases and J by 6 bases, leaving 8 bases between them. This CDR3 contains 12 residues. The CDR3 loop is CASSRQVQPQHF. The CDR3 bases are TGTGCCAGCAGTCGTCAGGTTCAGCCCCAGCATTTT.

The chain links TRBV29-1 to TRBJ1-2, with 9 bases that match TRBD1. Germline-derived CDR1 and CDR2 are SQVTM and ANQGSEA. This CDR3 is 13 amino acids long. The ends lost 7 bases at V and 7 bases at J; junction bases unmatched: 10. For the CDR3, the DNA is TGCAGCGCCGTGGGACAGGGTAAGGGTGGCTACACCTTC. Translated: CSAVGQGKGGYTF.

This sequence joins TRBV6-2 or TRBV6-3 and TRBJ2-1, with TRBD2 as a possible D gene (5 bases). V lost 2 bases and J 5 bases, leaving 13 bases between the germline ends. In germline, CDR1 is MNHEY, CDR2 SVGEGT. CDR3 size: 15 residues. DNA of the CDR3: TGTGCCAGCAGTTACCAGCGGACCAAGAACAATGAGCAGTTCTTC. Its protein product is CASSYQRTKNNEQFF.

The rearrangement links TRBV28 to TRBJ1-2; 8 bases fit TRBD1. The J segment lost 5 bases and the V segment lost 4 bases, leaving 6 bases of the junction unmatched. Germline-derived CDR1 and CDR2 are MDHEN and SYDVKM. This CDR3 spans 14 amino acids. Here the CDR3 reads CASSSPRTGYGYTF. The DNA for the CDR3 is TGTGCCAGCAGTTCGCCTCGGACAGGGTATGGCTACACCTTC.

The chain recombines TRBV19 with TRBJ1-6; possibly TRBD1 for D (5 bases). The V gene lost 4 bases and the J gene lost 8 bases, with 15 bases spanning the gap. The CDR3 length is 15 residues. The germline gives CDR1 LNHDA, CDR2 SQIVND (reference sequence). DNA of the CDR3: TGTGCCAGTAGTAAAAGAACAGGACGGGATTCACCCCTCCACTTT. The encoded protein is CASSKRTGRDSPLHF.

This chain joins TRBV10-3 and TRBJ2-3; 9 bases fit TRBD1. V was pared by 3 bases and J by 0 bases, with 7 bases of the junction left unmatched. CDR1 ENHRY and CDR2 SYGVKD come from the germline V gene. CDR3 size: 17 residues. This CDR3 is CAISDPGTGSSTDTQYF. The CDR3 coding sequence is TGTGCCATCAGTGACCCCGGGACAGGGTCTAGCACAGATACGCAGTATTTT.

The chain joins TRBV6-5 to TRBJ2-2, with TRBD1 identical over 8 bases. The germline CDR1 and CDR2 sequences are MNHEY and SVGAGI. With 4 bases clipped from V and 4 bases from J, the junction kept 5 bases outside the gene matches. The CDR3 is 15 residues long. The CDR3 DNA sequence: TGTGCCAGCAGTTCTCAGGGGGCTCTCACCGGGGAGCTGTTTTTT. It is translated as CASSSQGALTGELFF.

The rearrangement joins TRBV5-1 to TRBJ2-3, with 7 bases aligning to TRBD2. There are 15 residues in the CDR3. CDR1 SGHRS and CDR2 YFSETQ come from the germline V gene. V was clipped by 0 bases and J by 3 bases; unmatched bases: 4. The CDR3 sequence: CASSLAGGWTDTQYF. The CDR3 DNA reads TGCGCCAGCAGCTTGGCCGGGGGGTGGACAGATACGCAGTATTTT.

The CDR3 DNA reads TGTGCCAGCAGCGGCGACCCCAGAGGCACTGAAGCTTTCTTT. It is translated as CASSGDPRGTEAFF. The V gene is TRBV9, the J gene TRBJ1-1; D ambiguous. This CDR3 region has 14 residues. Germline V gives CDR1 SGDLS, CDR2 YYNGEE. The V end was cut by 3 bases, the J end by 4 bases, with 13 bases between. Variable domain in full (rest from reference TRBV9 and TRBJ1-1): DSGVTQTPKHLITATGQRVTLRCSPRSGDLSVYWYQQSLDQGLQFLIQYYNGEERAKGNILERFSAQQFPDLHSELNLSSLELGDSALYFCASSGDPRGTEAFFGQGTRLTVV.

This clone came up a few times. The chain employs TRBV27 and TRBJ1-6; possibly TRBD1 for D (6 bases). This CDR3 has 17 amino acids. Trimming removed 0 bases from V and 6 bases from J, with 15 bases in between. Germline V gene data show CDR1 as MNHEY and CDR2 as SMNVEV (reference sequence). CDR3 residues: CASSLSRGIGVNSPLHF. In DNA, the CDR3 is TGTGCCAGCAGTTTATCGAGGGGGATAGGTGTTAATTCACCCCTCCACTTT.

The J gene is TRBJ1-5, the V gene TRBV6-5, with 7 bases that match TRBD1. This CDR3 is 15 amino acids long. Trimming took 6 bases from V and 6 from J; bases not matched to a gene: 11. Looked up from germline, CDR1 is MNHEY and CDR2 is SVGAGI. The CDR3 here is CASRKNDRTGQPQHF. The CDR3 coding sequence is TGTGCCAGCAGAAAGAACGACCGGACAGGTCAGCCCCAGCATTTT.

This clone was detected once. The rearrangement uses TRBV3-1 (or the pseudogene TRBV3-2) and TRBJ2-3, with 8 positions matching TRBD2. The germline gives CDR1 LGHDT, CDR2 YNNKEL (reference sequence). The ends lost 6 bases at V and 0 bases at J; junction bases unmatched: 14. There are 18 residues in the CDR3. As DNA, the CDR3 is TGTGCCAGCAGTATTCGGGGTGCGGGGGGCTTTAGCACAGATACGCAGTATTTT. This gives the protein CASSIRGAGGFSTDTQYF.

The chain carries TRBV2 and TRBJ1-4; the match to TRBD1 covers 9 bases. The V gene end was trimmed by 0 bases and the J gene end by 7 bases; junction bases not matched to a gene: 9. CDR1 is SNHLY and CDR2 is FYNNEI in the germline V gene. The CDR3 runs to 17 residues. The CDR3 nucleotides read TGTGCCAGCAGTGAAGCGCTTTTTCGACAGGGGGGTGAAAAACTGTTTTTT. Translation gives CASSEALFRQGGEKLFF.

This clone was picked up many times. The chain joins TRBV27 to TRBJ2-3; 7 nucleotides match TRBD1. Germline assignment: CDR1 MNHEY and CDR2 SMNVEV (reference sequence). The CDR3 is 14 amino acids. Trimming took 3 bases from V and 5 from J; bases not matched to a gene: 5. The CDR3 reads CASSFLNRGDTQYF. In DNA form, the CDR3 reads TGTGCCAGCAGTTTTCTTAACAGGGGAGATACGCAGTATTTT.

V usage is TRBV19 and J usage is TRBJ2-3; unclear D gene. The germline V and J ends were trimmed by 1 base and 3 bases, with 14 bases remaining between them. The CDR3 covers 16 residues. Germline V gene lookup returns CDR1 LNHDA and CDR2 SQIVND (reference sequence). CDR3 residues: CASSIGYPAVTDTQYF. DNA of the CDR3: TGTGCCAGTAGTATAGGGTACCCGGCGGTTACAGATACGCAGTATTTT.

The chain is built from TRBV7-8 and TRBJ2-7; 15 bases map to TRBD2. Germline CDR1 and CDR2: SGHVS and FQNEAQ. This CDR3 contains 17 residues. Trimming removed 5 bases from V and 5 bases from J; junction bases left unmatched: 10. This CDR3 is CASSPGTSGRLLNEQYF. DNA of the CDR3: TGTGCCAGCAGCCCCGGGACTAGCGGGAGGTTGTTGAACGAGCAGTACTTC.

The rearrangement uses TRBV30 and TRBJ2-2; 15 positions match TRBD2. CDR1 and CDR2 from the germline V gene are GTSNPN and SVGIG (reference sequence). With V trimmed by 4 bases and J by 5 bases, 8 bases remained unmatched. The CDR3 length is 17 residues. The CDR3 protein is CAWTRPGTSGGTGELFF. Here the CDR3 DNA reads TGTGCCTGGACACGCCCGGGGACTAGCGGGGGGACCGGGGAGCTGTTTTTT. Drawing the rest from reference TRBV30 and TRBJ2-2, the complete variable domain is SQTIHQWPATLVQPVGSPLSLECTVEGTSNPNLYWYRQAAGRGLQLLFYSVGIGQISSEVPQNLSASRPQDRQFILSSKKLLLSDSGFYLCAWTRPGTSGGTGELFFGEGSRLTVL.